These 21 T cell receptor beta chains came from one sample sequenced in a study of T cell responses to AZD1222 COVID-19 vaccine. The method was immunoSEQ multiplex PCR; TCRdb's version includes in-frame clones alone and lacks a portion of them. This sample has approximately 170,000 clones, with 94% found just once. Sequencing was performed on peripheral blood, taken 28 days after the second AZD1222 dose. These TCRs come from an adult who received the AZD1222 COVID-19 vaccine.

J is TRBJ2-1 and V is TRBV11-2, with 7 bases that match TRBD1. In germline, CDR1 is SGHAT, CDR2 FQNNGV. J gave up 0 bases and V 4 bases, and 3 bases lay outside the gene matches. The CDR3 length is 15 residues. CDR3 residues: CASSYNRGSYNEQFF. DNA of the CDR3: TGTGCCAGCAGCTATAACAGGGGCTCCTACAATGAGCAGTTCTTC.

CDR3 sequence: CASRDSGVNQPQHF. The CDR3 DNA follows: TGTGCCAGCAGGGACAGCGGTGTAAATCAGCCCCAGCATTTT. The chain carries TRBV6-5 and TRBJ1-5, with D perhaps matching TRBD1 (6 bases). Between the trimmed V and J ends, which lost 6 bases and 4 bases, there was a span of 13 bases. The germline gives CDR1 MNHEY, CDR2 SVGAGI. The CDR3 consists of 14 residues.

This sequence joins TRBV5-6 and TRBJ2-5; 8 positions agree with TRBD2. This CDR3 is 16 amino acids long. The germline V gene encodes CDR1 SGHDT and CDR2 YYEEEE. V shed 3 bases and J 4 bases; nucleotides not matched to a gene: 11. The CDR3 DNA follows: TGTGCCAGCAGCTGGTCGACCGGGAGGGCCCTAGAGACCCAGTACTTC. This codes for CASSWSTGRALETQYF.

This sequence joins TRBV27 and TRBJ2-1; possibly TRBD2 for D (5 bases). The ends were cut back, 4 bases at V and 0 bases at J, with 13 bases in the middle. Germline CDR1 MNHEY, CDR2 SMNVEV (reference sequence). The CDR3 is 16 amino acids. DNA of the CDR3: TGTGCCAGCAGTTCAGGACTGTCGCTCTCCTACAATGAGCAGTTCTTC. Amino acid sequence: CASSSGLSLSYNEQFF.

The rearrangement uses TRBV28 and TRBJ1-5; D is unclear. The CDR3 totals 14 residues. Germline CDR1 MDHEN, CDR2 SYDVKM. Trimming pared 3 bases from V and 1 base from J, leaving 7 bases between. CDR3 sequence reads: CASSFLSSNQPQHF. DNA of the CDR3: TGTGCCAGCAGTTTTTTAAGCAGCAATCAGCCCCAGCATTTT.

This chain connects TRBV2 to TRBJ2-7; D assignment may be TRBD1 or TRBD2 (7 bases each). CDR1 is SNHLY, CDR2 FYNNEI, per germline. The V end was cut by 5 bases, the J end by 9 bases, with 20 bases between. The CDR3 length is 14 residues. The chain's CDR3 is CASSQGGGPRGQYF. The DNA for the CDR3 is TGTGCCAGCAGTCAGGGAGGGGGCCCCAGGGGGCAGTACTTC.

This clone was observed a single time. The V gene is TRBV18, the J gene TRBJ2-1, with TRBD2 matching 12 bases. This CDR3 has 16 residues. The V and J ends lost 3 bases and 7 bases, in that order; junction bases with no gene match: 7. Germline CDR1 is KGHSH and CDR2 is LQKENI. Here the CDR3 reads CASSPPGLAGGNEQFF. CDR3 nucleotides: TGTGCCAGCTCACCGCCTGGGCTAGCGGGAGGGAATGAGCAGTTCTTC. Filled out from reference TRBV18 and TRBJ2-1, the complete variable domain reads NAGVMQNPRHLVRRRGQEARLRCSPMKGHSHVYWYRQLPEEGLKFMVYLQKENIIDESGMPKERFSAEFPKEGPSILRIQQVVRGDSAAYFCASSPPGLAGGNEQFFGPGTRLTVL.

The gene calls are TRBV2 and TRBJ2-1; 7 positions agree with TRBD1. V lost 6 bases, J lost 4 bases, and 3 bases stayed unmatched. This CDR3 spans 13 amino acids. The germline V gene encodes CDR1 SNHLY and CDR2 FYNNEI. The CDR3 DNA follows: TGTGCCAGCAGGAGGGGGCAGTACAATGAGCAGTTCTTC. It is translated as CASRRGQYNEQFF.

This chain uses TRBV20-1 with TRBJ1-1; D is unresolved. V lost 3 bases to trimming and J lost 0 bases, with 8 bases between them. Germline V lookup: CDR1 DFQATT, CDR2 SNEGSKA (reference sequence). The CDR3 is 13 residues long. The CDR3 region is CSASPALNTEAFF. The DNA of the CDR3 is TGCAGTGCTAGTCCCGCGTTGAACACTGAAGCTTTCTTT.

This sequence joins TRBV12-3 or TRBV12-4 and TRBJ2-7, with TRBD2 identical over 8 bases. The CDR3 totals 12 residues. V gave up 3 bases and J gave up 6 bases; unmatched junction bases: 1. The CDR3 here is CASSFAGGEQYF. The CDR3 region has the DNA TGTGCCAGCAGTTTTGCGGGGGGCGAGCAGTACTTC.

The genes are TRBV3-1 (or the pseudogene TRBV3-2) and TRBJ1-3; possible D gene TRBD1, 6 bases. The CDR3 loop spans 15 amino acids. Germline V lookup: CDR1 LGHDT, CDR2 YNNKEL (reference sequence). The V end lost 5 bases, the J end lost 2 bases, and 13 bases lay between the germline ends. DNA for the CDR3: TGTGCCAGCAGCGATAACAGGGCGGCTGGAAACACCATATATTTT. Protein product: CASSDNRAAGNTIYF.

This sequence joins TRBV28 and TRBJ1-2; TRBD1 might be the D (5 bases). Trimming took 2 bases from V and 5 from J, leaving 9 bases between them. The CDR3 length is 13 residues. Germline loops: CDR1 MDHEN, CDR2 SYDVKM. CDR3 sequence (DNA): TGTGCCAGCAGTTTACAGGGCAGATATGGCTACACCTTC. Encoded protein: CASSLQGRYGYTF.

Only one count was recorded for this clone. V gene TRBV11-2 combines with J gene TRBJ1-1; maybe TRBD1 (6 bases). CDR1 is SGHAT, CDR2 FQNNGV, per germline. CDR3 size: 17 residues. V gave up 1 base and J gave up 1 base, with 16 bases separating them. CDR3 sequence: CASSLVVGGPWNTEAFF. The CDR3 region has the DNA TGTGCCAGCAGCTTAGTGGTCGGGGGCCCATGGAACACTGAAGCTTTCTTT. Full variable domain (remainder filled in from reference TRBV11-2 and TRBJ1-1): EAGVAQSPRYKIIEKRQSVAFWCNPISGHATLYWYQQILGQGPKLLIQFQNNGVVDDSQLPKDRFSAERLKGVDSTLKIQPAKLEDSAVYLCASSLVVGGPWNTEAFFGQGTRLTVV.

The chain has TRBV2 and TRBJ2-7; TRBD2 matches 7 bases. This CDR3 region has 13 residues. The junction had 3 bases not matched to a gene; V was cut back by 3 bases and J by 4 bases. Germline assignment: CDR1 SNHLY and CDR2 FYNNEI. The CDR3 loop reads CASSDREGYEQYF. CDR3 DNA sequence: TGTGCCAGCAGTGACAGGGAGGGGTACGAGCAGTACTTC.

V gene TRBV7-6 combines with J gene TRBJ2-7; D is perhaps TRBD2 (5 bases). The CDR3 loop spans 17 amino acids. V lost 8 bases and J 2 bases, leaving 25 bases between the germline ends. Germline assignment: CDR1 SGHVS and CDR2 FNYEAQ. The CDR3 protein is CASASGPPGVRAYEQYF. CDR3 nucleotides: TGTGCCAGCGCCTCAGGCCCTCCCGGGGTCCGGGCCTACGAGCAGTACTTC.

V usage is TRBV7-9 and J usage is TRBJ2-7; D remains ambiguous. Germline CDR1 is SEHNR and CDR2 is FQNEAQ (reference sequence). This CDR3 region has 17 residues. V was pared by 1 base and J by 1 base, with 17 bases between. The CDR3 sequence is CASSLDITAWGSYEQYF. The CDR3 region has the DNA TGTGCCAGCAGCTTAGATATTACCGCGTGGGGATCCTACGAGCAGTACTTC.

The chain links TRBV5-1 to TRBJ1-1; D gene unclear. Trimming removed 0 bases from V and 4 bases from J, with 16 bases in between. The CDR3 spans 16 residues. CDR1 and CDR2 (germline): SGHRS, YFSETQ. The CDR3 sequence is CASSLGHRDVGTEAFF. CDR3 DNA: TGCGCCAGCAGCTTGGGTCATCGAGATGTAGGCACTGAAGCTTTCTTT.

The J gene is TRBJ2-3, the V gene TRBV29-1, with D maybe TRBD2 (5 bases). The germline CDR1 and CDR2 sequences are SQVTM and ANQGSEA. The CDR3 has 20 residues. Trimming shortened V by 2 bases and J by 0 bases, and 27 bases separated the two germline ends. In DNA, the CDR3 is TGCAGCGTTGAAAGGGCGGCTAGCAAACCTCCCCACTATAGCACAGATACGCAGTATTTT. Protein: CSVERAASKPPHYSTDTQYF.

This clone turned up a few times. The chain's CDR3 is CASSPWTGSYVYGYTF. In nucleotides, the CDR3 is TGTGCCAGCAGTCCCTGGACAGGGTCATATGTCTATGGCTACACCTTC. V gene TRBV28 combines with J gene TRBJ1-2; 8 bases align to TRBD1. This CDR3 spans 16 amino acids. The junction had 12 bases not matched to a gene; V was cut back by 5 bases and J by 4 bases. Germline loops: CDR1 MDHEN, CDR2 SYDVKM.

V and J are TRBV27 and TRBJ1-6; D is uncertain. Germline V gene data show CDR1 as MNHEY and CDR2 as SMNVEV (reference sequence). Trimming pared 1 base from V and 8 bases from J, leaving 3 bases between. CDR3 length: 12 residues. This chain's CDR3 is CASSLLDSPLHF. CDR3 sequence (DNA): TGTGCCAGCAGTTTATTGGATTCACCCCTCCACTTT.

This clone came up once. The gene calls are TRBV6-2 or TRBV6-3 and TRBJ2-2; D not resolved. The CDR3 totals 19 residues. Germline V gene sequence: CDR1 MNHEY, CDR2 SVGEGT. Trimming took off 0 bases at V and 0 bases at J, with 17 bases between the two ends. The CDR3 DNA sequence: TGTGCCAGCAGTTACTCGATAGACCCCGACGACTCGAACACCGGGGAGCTGTTTTTT. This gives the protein CASSYSIDPDDSNTGELFF.